The 4 T cell receptor beta chains below were found in one sample sequenced in a study of blood T cell repertoires in COVID-19. Produced via immunoSEQ multiplex PCR; TCRdb's table is partial and in-frame only. The sample lists a few hundred thousand clones; around nine tenths were seen once. The material sequenced was PBMCs or T cells enriched from blood (not recorded which). The receptors were gathered from a woman aged 40 to 49 who had recovered from COVID-19.

This clone was seen only a few times. The chain combines TRBV29-1 with TRBJ1-4; 9 bases line up with TRBD1. V was pared by 5 bases and J by 13 bases, with 17 bases of the junction left unmatched. CDR1 is SQVTM, CDR2 ANQGSEA, per germline. The CDR3 loop spans 15 amino acids. CDR3 in amino acids: CSVRATGGANIGLFF. In DNA, the CDR3 is TGCAGCGTTCGGGCGACAGGGGGAGCAAATATAGGACTGTTTTTT.

The chain has TRBV5-1 and TRBJ2-7; 7 positions match TRBD1. Germline V gene data show CDR1 as SGHRS and CDR2 as YFSETQ. The CDR3 spans 15 residues. Trimming removed 4 bases from V and 1 base from J; junction bases left unmatched: 8. The CDR3 loop reads CASSDPGTASYEQYF. Written as DNA, the CDR3 is TGCGCCAGCAGCGACCCCGGGACAGCTTCCTACGAGCAGTACTTC.

V usage is TRBV20-1 and J usage is TRBJ2-7; 9 positions agree with TRBD1. The CDR3 totals 13 residues. Losses at the gene ends were 3 bases for V and 2 bases for J; bases not matched to a gene: 2. Germline lookup yields CDR1 DFQATT and CDR2 SNEGSKA (reference sequence). The CDR3 spells CSASRDRAYEQYF. Written as DNA, the CDR3 is TGCAGTGCTAGTAGGGACAGGGCCTACGAGCAGTACTTC.

The chain combines TRBV10-3 with TRBJ1-5; the match to TRBD1 covers 7 bases. V lost 2 bases, J lost 5 bases, and 12 bases stayed unmatched. CDR3 length: 17 amino acids. Germline V gene lookup returns CDR1 ENHRY and CDR2 SYGVKD. The chain's CDR3 is CAISEAISGTVDQPQHF. The DNA of the CDR3 is TGTGCCATCAGTGAGGCAATCTCCGGGACAGTCGATCAGCCCCAGCATTTT.